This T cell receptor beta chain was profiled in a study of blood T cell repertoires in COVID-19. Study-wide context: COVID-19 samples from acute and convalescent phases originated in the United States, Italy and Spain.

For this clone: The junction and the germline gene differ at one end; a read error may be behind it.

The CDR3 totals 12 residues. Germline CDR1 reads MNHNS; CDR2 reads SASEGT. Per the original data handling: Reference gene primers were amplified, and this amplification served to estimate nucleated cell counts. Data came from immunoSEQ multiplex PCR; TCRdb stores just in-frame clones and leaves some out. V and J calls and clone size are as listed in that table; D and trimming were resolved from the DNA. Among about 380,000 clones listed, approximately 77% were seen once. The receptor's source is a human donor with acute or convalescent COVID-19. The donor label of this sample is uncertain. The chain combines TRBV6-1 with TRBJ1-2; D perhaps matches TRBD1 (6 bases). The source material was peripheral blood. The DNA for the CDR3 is TGTGCCAGCAGTGAAGCGCATCAGGGGCACACCTTT. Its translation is CASSEAHQGHTF.